This TCR beta chain was found in a study of blood T cells in healthy people across ages. PCR was performed a second time for about 7 to 12 cycles using a sample-barcoded 5' primer and a J-beta primer mix. Every sample produced at least 2.5 million CDR3-containing paired-end reads. TCRdb fed the 5' RACE reads into MiXCR, producing one record per CDR3 protein. The table shows about 1,800,000 distinct CDR3 sequences, with 28% occurring only once. CDR3 length: 16 amino acids. V shed 4 bases, J shed 3 bases, and the junction held 3 bases outside the gene matches. Germline lookup yields CDR1 LGHDT and CDR2 YNNKEL (reference sequence). Those donating, healthy Caucasian individuals from Russia, were aged 6 to 90. PBMCs were isolated at a quantity of at least 7 million per sample.

Material for sequencing was blood. The gene calls are TRBV3-1 and TRBJ2-7, with 16 nucleotides matching TRBD2. The clonotype comes from a woman aged 25 to 39 in good health. The DNA of the CDR3 is TGTGCCAGCAGCCCCGGGACTAGCGGGGGGGTCTACGAGCAGTACTTC. Translated: CASSPGTSGGVYEQYF.